Detailed here is one T cell receptor beta chain. The sample is drawn from a study of blood T cell repertoires in COVID-19. Looking at the study overall: Samples came from the United States, Italy and Spain, spanning acute and convalescent COVID-19.

The V gene end was trimmed by 4 bases and the J gene end by 8 bases; junction bases not matched to a gene: 3. This CDR3 contains 14 residues. The germline V gene encodes CDR1 SGHAT and CDR2 FQNNGV. Original data processing: Reference gene primer amplification in the assay estimated nucleated cell counts. The assay was immunoSEQ multiplex PCR, and TCRdb's table has in-frame clones only and misses some. V, J and clone size are those of that table, while D and trimming were read from the DNA. Altogether about 260,000 clones are present, 86% being singletons, with the ten largest covering 2% to 2.5%. Cohorts were based on clinical histories the participants reported.

The chain links TRBV11-2 to TRBJ1-6, with TRBD1 matching over 9 bases. What was sequenced was PBMCs or T cells enriched from blood (not recorded which). The clonotype was recovered from a woman between 45 and 65 years old who had recovered from COVID-19. This CDR3 reads CASSSGTGYSPLHF. CDR3 nucleotides: TGTGCCAGCAGCTCCGGGACAGGGTATTCACCCCTCCACTTT.